What follows are 6 T cell receptor beta chains derived from one specimen sequenced in a study of cytomegalovirus exposure and HLA in healthy donors. Primers: 60 Vbeta forward and 13 Jbeta reverse. Using immunoSEQ multiplex PCR, the repertoire was profiled, and TCRdb retains in-frame clones only, with some absent. The sample has just under 80,000 clones; roughly 80% are singletons. The specimen was PBMCs. These receptors originate from a middle-aged man in good health and CMV-seronegative.

The rearrangement joins TRBV19 to TRBJ2-7, with 10 positions matching TRBD2. The V gene end was trimmed by 5 bases and the J gene end by 2 bases; junction bases not matched to a gene: 9. This CDR3 is 16 amino acids long. Germline V gene data show CDR1 as LNHDA and CDR2 as SQIVND (reference sequence). The CDR3 bases are TGTGCCAGTAGTGGGGCTCTGGGACTAGCGACCTACGAGCAGTACTTC. Translation: CASSGALGLATYEQYF.

This chain uses TRBV29-1 with TRBJ1-2, with a possible D match to TRBD1 (5 bases). V dropped 7 bases and J dropped 7 bases, with 19 bases sitting between them. There are 13 residues in the CDR3. The germline V gene encodes CDR1 SQVTM and CDR2 ANQGSEA. CDR3 loop: CSGQMQGSGGYTF. In DNA, the CDR3 is TGCAGCGGTCAAATGCAGGGTTCCGGTGGCTACACCTTC.

The gene calls are TRBV4-2 and TRBJ2-7; 11 bases match TRBD1. Trimming cost V 4 bases and J 7 bases; bases outside gene matches: 9. This CDR3 is 15 amino acids long. The germline V gene has CDR1 LGHNA and CDR2 YNFKEQ. CDR3 DNA sequence: TGTGCCAGCAGCCTGGGACAGGGGGGAGGGAAGGAGCAGTACTTC. Translation: CASSLGQGGGKEQYF.

This chain joins TRBV28 and TRBJ1-2, with 9 bases matching TRBD1. J gave up 5 bases and V 5 bases, and 3 bases lay outside the gene matches. This CDR3 is 13 amino acids long. CDR1 MDHEN and CDR2 SYDVKM come from the germline V gene. The CDR3 region has the DNA TGTGCCAGCAGTCGGACAGGGGCGTATGGCTACACCTTC. Protein: CASSRTGAYGYTF.

This clone occurred once. The rearrangement uses TRBV28 and TRBJ2-1, with TRBD1 identical over 9 bases. Germline V gives CDR1 MDHEN, CDR2 SYDVKM. CDR3 size: 15 residues. The trim removed 10 bases at V and 7 bases at J, leaving 14 bases unmatched. The CDR3 sequence: CATTVPGQGLNEQFF. The DNA of the CDR3 is TGTGCCACGACAGTCCCGGGACAGGGTTTGAATGAGCAGTTCTTC.

This clone was found a few times. The chain combines TRBV5-5 with TRBJ1-1, with 8 bases fitting TRBD1. The germline CDR1 and CDR2 sequences are SGHKS and YYEKEE (reference sequence). V lost 4 bases, J lost 5 bases, and 7 bases stayed unmatched. CDR3 size: 14 residues. CDR3 residues: CASSRGQGQTEAFF. DNA for the CDR3: TGTGCCAGCAGCCGAGGACAGGGCCAGACTGAAGCTTTCTTT.